This TCR beta chain stems from a study of identical twins. Study-wide results and limits: Models underpredicted monozygotic twin sharing of out-of-frame TCR alpha. Low generation-probability sequences were in excess among twin-shared out-of-frame alpha sequences. Cross-sectional statistics underpinned the conclusions; the same donors were not followed.

TCRdb redid the calling of the 5' RACE reads with MiXCR, one entry per CDR3 protein. The sample records some 270,000 distinct CDR3 sequences, 6.5% to 9.5% being singletons. This clonotype was seen many times. Its antigen is still unknown. One junction end disagrees with the germline gene, perhaps due to a read error. The CDR3 has 14 amino acids. CDR1 SGHDN and CDR2 FVKESK come from the germline V gene. The sample also formed part of further work on yellow fever vaccine responses in identical twins. This second report adds: As reported, the vaccine T cell response of twins seemed partly convergent and partly personalized.

The V and J genes are TRBV14 and TRBJ2-7, with D hard to call. The source material was CD8+ T cells sorted from blood. The sequence came from a woman aged 18-29 years in good health. CDR3 nucleotides: TGTGCCAGCAGCCAAGAACTGGGCACCTACGAGCAGTACTTT. This sequence encodes CASSQELGTYEQYF.